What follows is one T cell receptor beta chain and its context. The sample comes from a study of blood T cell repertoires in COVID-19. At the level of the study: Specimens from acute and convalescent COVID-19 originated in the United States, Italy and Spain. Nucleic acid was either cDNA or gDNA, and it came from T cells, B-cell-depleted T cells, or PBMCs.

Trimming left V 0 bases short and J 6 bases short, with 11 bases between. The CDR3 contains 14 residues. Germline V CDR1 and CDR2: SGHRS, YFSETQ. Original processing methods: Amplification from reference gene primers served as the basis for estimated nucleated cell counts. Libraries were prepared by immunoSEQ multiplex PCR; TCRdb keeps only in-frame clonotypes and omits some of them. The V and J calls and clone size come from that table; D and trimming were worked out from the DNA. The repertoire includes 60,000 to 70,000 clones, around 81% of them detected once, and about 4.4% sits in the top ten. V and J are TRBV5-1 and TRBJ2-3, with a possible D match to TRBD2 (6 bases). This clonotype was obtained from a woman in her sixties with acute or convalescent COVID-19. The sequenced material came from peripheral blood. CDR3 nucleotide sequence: TGCGCCAGCAGCTTGGTAGGGACTTCCGATACGCAGTATTTT. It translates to CASSLVGTSDTQYF.